This record covers a single T cell receptor (beta chain). This clonotype was counted only a few times. Its antigen is unknown. No per-base quality is available; no much larger clone lies one base away. From cysteine to phenylalanine, the CDR3 is 18 amino acids long. Only CDR3 DNA is held: 54 bases, read in frame from base 1. The germline V gene supplies CDR1 SGHDN and CDR2 FVKESK. Here V drops 0 bases and J drops 3 bases, and the junction holds 12 bases not matched to any gene. Stable Graves' hyperthyroidism was defined as no progression to ophthalmopathy during 18 months of follow-up. Hyperthyroidism patients were newly diagnosed, had a disease duration of under 2 months, and were aged 18 to 65 years. Any patient with an uncontrolled infection, another autoimmune disease, pregnancy or lactation was excluded. Diagnoses relied on clinical symptoms, serum thyroxine and TRAb, thyroid ultrasound and orbital computed tomography. PBMCs were separated from approximately 10 ml of fresh peripheral blood using Ficoll-Paque density gradient centrifugation. Total RNA was extracted using Trizol reagent, and RNA quality was assessed on an Agilent 2100 Bioanalyzer.

Amplification of TCR beta CDR3 regions was carried out from RNA transcripts. The first round of RT-PCR for the TCR CDR3 was performed with the HTBI primer set and the Qiagen OneStep RT-PCR kit. Libraries were constructed in a second round of multiplex PCR, after which size selection and purification were carried out. Sequencing of the libraries was done on an Illumina HiSeq2000 using paired-end 100 bp reads. The authors' pipeline ran thus. SOAPnuke was used to process the raw data, with reads discarded if the reads contained adapters or uncalled bases, had a mean Phred below 15, or lacked an exact constant-primer or identifier match. High-quality paired reads were merged using COPE v1.2.5, and each unique nucleotide sequence was defined as a clonotype. MiTCR v1.1 was used to align the clonotypes against IMGT TRBV, TRBD and TRBJ reference segments. The analysis was restricted to V-J combinations with a frequency above 0.0001, which together covered 98% to 99.2% of the repertoires. A TCS score was defined as the ratio of F50 (clonal expansion) to E x V (chaos), with BLOSUM62-based TCRdist applied between CDR3 peptides within each V-J. Welch's t-statistics and random forest reduced around 510 V-J features to some 14, which were used in a naive Bayes classifier (R e1071). Using fastp trimming at Q25 and MiXCR clonotype assembly, TCRdb reanalyzed the public sequencing data and kept in-frame beta chains. Entries that share a CDR3 protein sequence are merged under the most common genes and DNA. These V and J calls originate from TCRdb's pipeline instead of the authors' own analysis. Present in this sample are hundreds of thousands of distinct CDR3 sequences, 11% to 15% of which were seen just once. In total, the top ten clones hold about 9.4% of the sample.

This sample is part of a study of T cells in Graves' hyperthyroidism and ophthalmopathy (dated by TCRdb to the late 2010s). Turning to the overall study: Peripheral blood was collected at initial diagnosis, before any treatment. To identify distinguishing TCR V-J signatures, a discovery cohort of about 100 patients was used, comprising 43 with Graves' ophthalmopathy and 57 with stable Graves' hyperthyroidism. Prospective prediction of ophthalmopathy was tested in an independent validation cohort of under 20 hyperthyroidism patients and around 16 patients who later progressed to ophthalmopathy. The approximately 95 discovery patients were divided at random into training and test sets in a 7:3 ratio. The study also compared thyroid tissue and blood T-cell repertoires from roughly six Graves' hyperthyroidism patients. After blood sampling, hyperthyroidism patients were treated with methimazole at a starting dose of 30 mg daily, and ophthalmopathy patients were treated with high-dose intravenous methylprednisolone. The paper reports TCR Vbeta CDR3 sequencing of 130 to 150 peripheral blood samples: approximately 43 ophthalmopathy, about 75 hyperthyroidism and around 17 progressor patients. Paper-wide results and their limitations: In validation, progression to ophthalmopathy was predicted by the model with around 70% sensitivity and around 76% specificity, a median of about 6.4 months before onset. Most expanded thyroid clonotypes (frequency above 0.001) were also detected in blood, a finding suggesting that blood repertoires may reflect thyroid immune responses. No statistical method was used to set the sample size in advance, and investigators knew the group allocation. A 13 V-J signature model separated ophthalmopathy from stable hyperthyroidism, with around 91% sensitivity and 81.08% specificity in cross-validation and 80%/75% in testing.

The chain couples TRBV14 to TRBJ2-3; 7 junctional bases match TRBD2. Sample: blood. This sequence was found in a woman between 18 and 29 years old with Graves' hyperthyroidism. In nucleotides, the sequence is TGTGCCAGCAGCCAAGATCGATTGGCGGGAGTGGAAACAGATACGCAGTATTTT. Protein translation: CASSQDRLAGVETDTQYF.